The 5 T cell receptor beta chains below come from one sample, sequenced in a study of T cells in localized non-small cell lung cancer. TCRdb's table, derived via immunoSEQ multiplex PCR, lists solely in-frame clones and lacks some. The repertoire has around 69,000 clones, 85% to 90% of them found once; the top ten carry roughly 1.9%. The specimen comprised peripheral blood, sampled before any cancer treatment. These receptors all stem from a woman aged 40-69 years with stage I lung adenocarcinoma.

The chain links TRBV7-2 to TRBJ2-7; 8 bases align to TRBD2. CDR1 is SGHTA and CDR2 is FQGNSA in the germline V gene. V shed 3 bases and J 4 bases; nucleotides not matched to a gene: 2. The CDR3 totals 13 residues. The CDR3 spells CASSFSGTYEQYF. For the CDR3, the DNA is TGTGCCAGCAGCTTTAGCGGGACTTACGAGCAGTACTTC. Variable domain in full (rest from reference TRBV7-2 and TRBJ2-7): GAGVSQSPSNKVTEKGKDVELRCDPISGHTALYWYRQSLGQGLEFLIYFQGNSAPDKSGLPSDRFSAERTGGSVSTLTIQRTQQEDSAVYLCASSFSGTYEQYFGPGTRLTVT.

V is TRBV7-3 and J is TRBJ1-2; unclear D gene. The CDR3 is 16 amino acids. Germline V CDR1 and CDR2: SGHTA, FQGTGA. The V gene lost 0 bases and the J gene lost 8 bases, with 19 bases spanning the gap. The CDR3 bases are TGTGCCAGCAGCTTAACGGGAGCCTTAGCGGAGGGAGGCTACACCTTC. The encoded protein is CASSLTGALAEGGYTF.

This chain uses TRBV9 with TRBJ2-3; D gene uncertain. The CDR3 totals 11 residues. V dropped 3 bases and J dropped 8 bases, with 7 bases sitting between them. CDR1 is SGDLS and CDR2 is YYNGEE in the germline V gene. The CDR3 nucleotides read TGTGCCAGCAGCGAAGACACTACGCAGTATTTT. Translation gives CASSEDTTQYF.

This rearrangement joins TRBV27 to TRBJ2-1; tentatively, D is TRBD1 or TRBD2 (5 bases each). The CDR3 length is 15 residues. The V gene's germline CDR1 is MNHEY and CDR2 SMNVEV (reference sequence). Trimming took off 3 bases at V and 4 bases at J, with 13 bases between the two ends. The CDR3 here is CASSFGGTSYNEQFF. CDR3 DNA: TGTGCCAGCAGTTTTGGGGGAACTTCTTACAATGAGCAGTTCTTC.

The chain joins TRBV15 to TRBJ2-1; 10 bases map to TRBD2. The CDR3 is made up of 16 amino acids. Per germline, CDR1 LNHNV and CDR2 YYDKDF (reference sequence). The V segment lost 0 bases and the J segment 8 bases; nucleotides outside the gene matches: 7. The CDR3 is CATSRDILAGEDEQFF. The CDR3 DNA follows: TGTGCCACCAGCAGAGATATCCTAGCGGGAGAGGATGAGCAGTTCTTC.